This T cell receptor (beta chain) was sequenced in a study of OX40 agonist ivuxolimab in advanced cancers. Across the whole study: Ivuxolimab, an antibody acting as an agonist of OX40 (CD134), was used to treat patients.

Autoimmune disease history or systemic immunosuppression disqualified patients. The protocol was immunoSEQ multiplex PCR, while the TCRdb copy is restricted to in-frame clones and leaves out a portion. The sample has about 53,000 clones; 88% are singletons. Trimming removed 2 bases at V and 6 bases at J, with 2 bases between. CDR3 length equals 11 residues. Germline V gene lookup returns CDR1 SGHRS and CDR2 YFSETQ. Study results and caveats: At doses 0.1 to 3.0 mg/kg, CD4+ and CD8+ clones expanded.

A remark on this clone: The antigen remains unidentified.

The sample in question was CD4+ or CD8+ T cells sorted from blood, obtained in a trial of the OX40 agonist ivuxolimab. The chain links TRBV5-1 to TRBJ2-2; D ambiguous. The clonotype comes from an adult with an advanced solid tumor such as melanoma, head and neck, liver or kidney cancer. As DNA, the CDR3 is TGCGCCAGCAGCTTTTCCGGGGAGCTGTTTTTT. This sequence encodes CASSFSGELFF.